This TCR beta chain was captured by sequencing in a study of OX40 agonist ivuxolimab in advanced cancers. About the research overall: Patients' therapy was ivuxolimab, an antibody that acts as an agonist of OX40 (CD134).

V shed 1 base, J shed 6 bases, and the junction held 5 bases outside the gene matches. Germline V lookup: CDR1 LNHDA, CDR2 SQIVND (reference sequence). This CDR3 contains 15 residues. On this clone: Antigen specificity is unknown.

Study-level points and caveats: Relative to CD4+, CD8+ T cells held more expanded clones on average.

Here immunoSEQ multiplex PCR was the method, and the copy in TCRdb shows in-frame clones only, minus some. Altogether around 94,000 clones are present, around 90% being singletons, with the ten largest covering 3.4%. The V and J genes are TRBV19 and TRBJ1-5, with 8 bases aligning to TRBD1. This TCR came from an adult with an advanced solid tumor such as melanoma, head and neck, liver or kidney cancer. The material sequenced was CD4+ or CD8+ T cells sorted from blood, taken in a trial of the OX40 agonist ivuxolimab. CDR3 region: CASSIATGGGQPQHF. DNA for the CDR3: TGTGCCAGTAGTATAGCTACAGGGGGGGGTCAGCCCCAGCATTTT.